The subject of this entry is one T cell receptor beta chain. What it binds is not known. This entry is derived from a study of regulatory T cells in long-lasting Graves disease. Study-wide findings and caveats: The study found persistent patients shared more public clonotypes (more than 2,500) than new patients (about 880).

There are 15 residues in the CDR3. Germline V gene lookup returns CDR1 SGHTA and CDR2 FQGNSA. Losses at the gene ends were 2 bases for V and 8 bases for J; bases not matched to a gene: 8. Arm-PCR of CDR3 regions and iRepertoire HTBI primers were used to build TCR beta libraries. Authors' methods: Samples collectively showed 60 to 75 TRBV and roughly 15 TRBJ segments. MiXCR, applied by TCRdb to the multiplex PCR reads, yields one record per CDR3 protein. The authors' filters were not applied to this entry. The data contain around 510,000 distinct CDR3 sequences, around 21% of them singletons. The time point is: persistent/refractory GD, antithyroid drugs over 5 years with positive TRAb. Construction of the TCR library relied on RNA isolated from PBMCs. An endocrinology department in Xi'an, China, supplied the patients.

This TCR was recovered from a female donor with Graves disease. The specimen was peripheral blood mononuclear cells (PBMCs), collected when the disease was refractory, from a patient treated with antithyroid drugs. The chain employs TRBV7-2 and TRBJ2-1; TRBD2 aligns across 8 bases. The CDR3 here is CASSLSGSPFDEQFF. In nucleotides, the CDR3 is TGTGCCAGCAGCTTAAGCGGGAGCCCGTTCGATGAGCAGTTCTTC.